This T cell receptor (beta chain) was profiled in a study of T cell repertoires in cytomegalovirus infection. CDR3 length: 13 residues. Trimming cost V 2 bases and J 3 bases, with 8 bases left between them. In this sample, this clonotype turned up a few times. Antigen unknown. Using its own MiXCR run on the reads, TCRdb lists one record per CDR3 protein. The data contain a few hundred thousand distinct CDR3 sequences, 29% of them seen just once; the ten biggest clones take up 15% to 20%. The sample was cultured PBMCs, taken from culture after CMV antigen stimulation. The rearrangement joins TRBV12-3 or TRBV12-4 to TRBJ2-7; no reliable D call. The receptor comes from a human donor in good health (CMV status not recorded). Some clones in this sample may be carry-over from other donors' samples. CDR3 region: CASSLSRNYEQYF. The CDR3 bases are TGTGCCAGCAGTTTATCCCGGAACTACGAGCAGTACTTC.